Below, 21 T cell receptor beta chains from the same sample are listed, as sequenced in a study of shared clonotypes between healthy human individuals. Generated by immunoSEQ multiplex PCR, the TCRdb table keeps only in-frame clones and is missing some. The sample records approximately 2.5 million clones, around nine tenths being singletons. Sequencing was carried out using naive CD4+ T cells sorted from blood. Subset defined: CD45RA+ positively selected. These TCRs come from a man between 18 and 35 years old in good health.

CDR3 sequence (DNA): TGCGCCAGCTCCGAGGAGGACTCGGGGGAAGAGACCCAGTACTTC. It yields the protein CASSEEDSGEETQYF. V gene TRBV10-1 combines with J gene TRBJ2-5, with D perhaps matching TRBD2 (6 bases). Germline loops: CDR1 WNHNN, CDR2 SYGVQD (reference sequence). Trimming cost V 8 bases and J 3 bases, with 19 bases left between them. The CDR3 sequence is 15 residues long.

The chain combines TRBV11-2 with TRBJ1-2, with 8 bases aligning to TRBD1. Looked up from germline, CDR1 is SGHAT and CDR2 is FQNNGV. The CDR3 consists of 14 residues. The trim removed 4 bases at V and 4 bases at J, leaving 5 bases unmatched. CDR3 region: CASSSIDRGYGYTF. The CDR3, as DNA: TGTGCCAGCAGCTCTATAGACAGGGGCTATGGCTACACCTTC.

A remark on this clone: The junction departs from germline at one end; a sequencing error may be responsible. The chain recombines TRBV7-7 with TRBJ2-3, with D possibly being TRBD1 or TRBD2 (5 bases each). The germline V gene encodes CDR1 SSHAT and CDR2 FNYEAQ (reference sequence). There are 13 residues in the CDR3. This CDR3 is CASSPQGPDTQYF. The CDR3 nucleotides are TGTGCTAGCAGCCCCCAGGGACCAGATACGCAGTATTTT.

For this clone: This CDR3 is also generated by other DNA sequences in the sample. The chain links TRBV4-3 to TRBJ1-3, with D unresolved. Germline V gene sequence: CDR1 LGHNA, CDR2 YSLEER. CDR3 length: 15 amino acids. V was cut by 1 base and J by 0 bases, with 7 bases left in between. CDR3 sequence reads: CASSQGAFSGNTIYF. CDR3 DNA: TGCGCCAGCAGCCAAGGGGCGTTCTCTGGAAACACCATATATTTT.

The table lists this clone with a few counts. Other nucleotide sequences from this sample produce the same CDR3. The chain joins TRBV9 to TRBJ2-2; possible D gene TRBD1, 5 bases. CDR1 SGDLS and CDR2 YYNGEE come from the germline V gene. This CDR3 has 13 amino acids. V was pared by 0 bases and J by 6 bases, with 6 bases between. CDR3 bases: TGTGCCAGCAGCGTAGAAGGGGCCGGGGAGCTGTTTTTT. Protein: CASSVEGAGELFF.

This clone was observed a single time. This chain connects TRBV7-2 to TRBJ2-4; 13 bases are shared with TRBD2. The CDR3 length is 18 residues. Trimming cost V 3 bases and J 0 bases; bases outside gene matches: 5. The V gene's germline CDR1 is SGHTA and CDR2 FQGNSA. The CDR3 loop is CASSLAGTSGKAKNIQYF. CDR3 sequence (DNA): TGTGCCAGCAGCTTGGCCGGGACTAGCGGGAAAGCCAAAAACATTCAGTACTTC.

The chain recombines TRBV12-5 with TRBJ1-1, with D unclear. Trimming took 6 bases from V and 0 from J, leaving 23 bases between them. This CDR3 is built from 18 residues. Per germline, CDR1 LGHNT and CDR2 FRNRAP. CDR3 DNA: TGTGCTAGTGGCCTTCGGGGAAAAACAAACCAAATGAACACTGAAGCTTTCTTT. It yields the protein CASGLRGKTNQMNTEAFF.

This chain links TRBV6-5 with TRBJ1-5, with a tentative D call TRBD1 (6 bases). Looked up from germline, CDR1 is MNHEY and CDR2 is SVGAGI. The CDR3 has 14 amino acids. The V gene lost 5 bases and the J gene lost 2 bases, with 10 bases spanning the gap. The CDR3, as DNA: TGTGCCAGCAGTCCTGCAGGGGGCAATCAGCCCCAGCATTTT. Its translation is CASSPAGGNQPQHF.

The genes are TRBV7-3 and TRBJ2-5, with 9 bases lining up with TRBD1. Per germline, CDR1 SGHTA and CDR2 FQGTGA. V lost 4 bases, J lost 5 bases, and 14 bases stayed unmatched. The CDR3 consists of 17 residues. CDR3 loop: CASSSQGGQGLVETQYF. In DNA form, the CDR3 reads TGTGCCAGCAGCTCCCAAGGAGGACAGGGGCTGGTGGAGACCCAGTACTTC.

The chain has TRBV27 and TRBJ2-2; 8 bases agree with TRBD2. The CDR3 is made up of 17 amino acids. V was clipped by 3 bases and J by 4 bases; unmatched bases: 10. Looked up from germline, CDR1 is MNHEY and CDR2 is SMNVEV (reference sequence). This chain's CDR3 is CASSFPASGGGTGELFF. CDR3 bases: TGTGCCAGCAGTTTCCCGGCTTCGGGGGGGGGCACCGGGGAGCTGTTTTTT.

There are a few counts of this clone. The genes are TRBV30 and TRBJ1-1; D is possibly TRBD1 (5 bases). Germline V CDR1 and CDR2: GTSNPN, SVGIG (reference sequence). Trimming took 4 bases from V and 6 from J, leaving 12 bases between them. The CDR3 totals 12 residues. In DNA form, the CDR3 reads TGTGCCTGGATCGAAGGGGCTGCTGAAGCTTTCTTT. Translated, it gives CAWIEGAAEAFF. The variable domain in full, completed from reference TRBV30 and TRBJ1-1, reads SQTIHQWPATLVQPVGSPLSLECTVEGTSNPNLYWYRQAAGRGLQLLFYSVGIGQISSEVPQNLSASRPQDRQFILSSKKLLLSDSGFYLCAWIEGAAEAFFGQGTRLTVV.

The chain uses TRBV29-1 and TRBJ1-4, with D hard to call. Germline CDR1 and CDR2: SQVTM and ANQGSEA. The CDR3 consists of 14 residues. Trimming removed 5 bases from V and 0 bases from J, with 10 bases in between. CDR3 sequence (DNA): TGCAGCGTTCGACGGTTGTCAACTAATGAAAAACTGTTTTTT. This translates into CSVRRLSTNEKLFF. Together with reference TRBV29-1 and TRBJ1-4, the CDR3 gives the full variable domain: SAVISQKPSRDICQRGTSLTIQCQVDSQVTMMFWYRQQPGQSLTLIATANQGSEATYESGFVIDKFPISRPNLTFSTLTVSNMSPEDSSIYLCSVRRLSTNEKLFFGSGTQLSVL.

The chain carries TRBV6-6 and TRBJ2-5; 9 bases agree with TRBD2. V lost 7 bases to trimming and J lost 5 bases; unmatched junction nucleotides: 8. This CDR3 has 14 amino acids. Germline values: CDR1 MNHNY, CDR2 SVGAGI (reference sequence). CDR3 loop: CASTRGGAGETQYF. The CDR3 bases are TGTGCCAGCACCCGCGGGGGGGCCGGGGAGACCCAGTACTTC.

The V gene is TRBV5-6, the J gene TRBJ1-2; tentative D call: TRBD1 (5 bases). Germline CDR1 and CDR2: SGHDT and YYEEEE. The CDR3 consists of 13 residues. V lost 4 bases to trimming and J lost 8 bases, with 15 bases between them. CDR3 sequence: CASSPGPTGGYTF. CDR3 sequence (DNA): TGTGCCAGCAGCCCGGGACCCACGGGGGGCTACACCTTC. The full variable domain, its missing parts supplied by reference TRBV5-6 and TRBJ1-2, is DAGVTQSPTHLIKTRGQQVTLRCSPKSGHDTVSWYQQALGQGPQFIFQYYEEEERQRGNFPDRFSGHQFPNYSSELNVNALLLGDSALYLCASSPGPTGGYTFGSGTRLTVV.

A note on this clone: Additional DNA sequences in this sample encode the identical CDR3. The chain combines TRBV19 with TRBJ1-2; a weak D match, TRBD1 (5 bases). The germline V gene has CDR1 LNHDA and CDR2 SQIVND (reference sequence). The CDR3 runs 14 residues. Between the trimmed V and J ends, which lost 3 bases and 2 bases, there was a span of 10 bases. CDR3 sequence: CASSINGANYGYTF. The CDR3 DNA reads as TGTGCCAGTAGTATTAATGGGGCAAACTATGGCTACACCTTC.

The chain has TRBV28 and TRBJ1-4, with D maybe TRBD1 (6 bases). Between the trimmed V and J ends, which lost 6 bases and 3 bases, there was a span of 14 bases. CDR1 is MDHEN, CDR2 SYDVKM, per germline. This CDR3 spans 15 amino acids. As DNA, the CDR3 is TGTGCCAGCAGCTCCTCAGGGGATGCTAATGAAAAACTGTTTTTT. Translated, it gives CASSSSGDANEKLFF.

The chain is built from TRBV5-1 and TRBJ1-2; unclear D gene. Trimming pared 2 bases from V and 4 bases from J, leaving 21 bases between. Per germline, CDR1 SGHRS and CDR2 YFSETQ. This CDR3 comprises 17 residues. In DNA form, the CDR3 reads TGCGCCAGCAGCTTCGGAGGCCTAACTGTCGGCCCCTATGGCTACACCTTC. This codes for CASSFGGLTVGPYGYTF.

This clone came up once. The chain is built from TRBV30 and TRBJ2-7; D not certain. The CDR3 contains 13 residues. From germline, CDR1 is GTSNPN and CDR2 SVGIG (reference sequence). The V end lost 1 base, the J end lost 7 bases, and 14 bases lay between the germline ends. As DNA, the CDR3 is TGTGCCTGGAGTGGTTCCCTCTTTGGAGAGCAGTACTTC. The encoded protein is CAWSGSLFGEQYF.

The V gene is TRBV5-1, the J gene TRBJ2-2; 12 bases fit TRBD1. The length of the CDR3 is 17 residues. V gave up 0 bases and J gave up 7 bases; unmatched junction bases: 7. Germline CDR1 is SGHRS and CDR2 is YFSETQ. This chain's CDR3 is CASSLGPGQGALGELFF. CDR3 in DNA: TGCGCCAGCAGCTTGGGACCGGGACAGGGGGCTCTCGGGGAGCTGTTTTTT.

Comments on this clone: The same CDR3 arises from other DNA sequences in this sample as well. The J gene is TRBJ1-6, the V gene TRBV18, with D possibly TRBD1 on 5 matching bases. There are 16 residues in the CDR3. CDR1 is KGHSH and CDR2 is LQKENI in the germline V gene. V lost 0 bases, J lost 2 bases, and 8 bases lay in between. The CDR3 loop reads CASSPPGVTYNSPLHF. The CDR3 nucleotides read TGTGCCAGCTCACCACCGGGGGTTACCTATAATTCACCCCTCCACTTT.

The V and J genes are TRBV10-3 and TRBJ2-2, with D unresolved. Germline values: CDR1 ENHRY, CDR2 SYGVKD. The CDR3 is 13 residues long. Trimming removed 2 bases at V and 6 bases at J, with 7 bases between. CDR3 in DNA: TGTGCCATCAGTGAGGGGCTTCCCGGGGAGCTGTTTTTT. Its translation: CAISEGLPGELFF.